This section outlines one TCR beta chain sequence together with its context. This specimen belongs to a study of blood T cell repertoires in COVID-19. Enrolment of Seattle patients took place during active infection, and they were followed longitudinally. Trimming removed 5 bases from V and 11 bases from J, with 21 bases in between. The CDR3 sequence is 14 residues long. Per the germline V gene, CDR1 is SEHNR and CDR2 is FQNEAQ (reference sequence). Profiling relied on immunoSEQ multiplex PCR, and the TCRdb table lists in-frame clones only, not all of them. The sample contains around 190,000 clones, 80% to 90% of which appear only once.

V usage is TRBV7-9 and J usage is TRBJ1-1; D remains unclear. This sequence originates from a woman aged 40 to 49 with COVID-19, enrolled during active disease. Input material: peripheral blood. The CDR3 protein is CASSHATKSGDAFF. The DNA for the CDR3 is TGTGCCAGCAGCCATGCCACAAAAAGCGGGGATGCTTTCTTT.